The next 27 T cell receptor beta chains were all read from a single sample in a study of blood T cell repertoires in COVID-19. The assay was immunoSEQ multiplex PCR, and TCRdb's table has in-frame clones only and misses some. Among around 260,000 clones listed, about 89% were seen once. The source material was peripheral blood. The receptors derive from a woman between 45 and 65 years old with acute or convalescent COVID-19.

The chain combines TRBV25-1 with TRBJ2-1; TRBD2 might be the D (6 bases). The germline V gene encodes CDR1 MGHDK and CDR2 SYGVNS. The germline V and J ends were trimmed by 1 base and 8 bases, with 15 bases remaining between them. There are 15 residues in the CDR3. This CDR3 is CASSELEGWLDEQFF. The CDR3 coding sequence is TGTGCCAGCAGTGAATTGGAGGGATGGTTGGATGAGCAGTTCTTC. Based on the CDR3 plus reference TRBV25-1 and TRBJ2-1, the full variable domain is EADIYQTPRYLVIGTGKKITLECSQTMGHDKMYWYQQDPGMELHLIHYSYGVNSTEKGDLSSESTVSRIRTEHFPLTLESARPSHTSQYLCASSELEGWLDEQFFGPGTRLTVL.

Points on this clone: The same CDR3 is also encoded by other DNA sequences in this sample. CDR3 coding DNA: TGTGCCACCAGTGATCCCGGGACCTACGAGCAGTACTTC. Protein: CATSDPGTYEQYF. The chain links TRBV24-1 to TRBJ2-7; D might be TRBD2 (5 bases). The CDR3 contains 13 residues. Trimming cost V 3 bases and J 2 bases, with 7 bases left between them. The germline CDR1 and CDR2 sequences are KGHDR and SFDVKD.

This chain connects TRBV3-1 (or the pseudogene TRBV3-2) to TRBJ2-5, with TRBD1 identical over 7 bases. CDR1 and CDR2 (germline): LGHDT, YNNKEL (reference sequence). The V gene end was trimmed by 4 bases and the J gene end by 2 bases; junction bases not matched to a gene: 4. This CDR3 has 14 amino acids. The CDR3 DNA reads TGTGCCAGCAGCCCGGGACAGCTACAAGAGACCCAGTACTTC. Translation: CASSPGQLQETQYF.

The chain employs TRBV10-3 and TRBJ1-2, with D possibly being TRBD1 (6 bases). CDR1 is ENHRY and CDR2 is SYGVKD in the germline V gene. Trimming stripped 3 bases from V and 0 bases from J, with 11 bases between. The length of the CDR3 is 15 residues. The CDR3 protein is CAISDPTGTNYGYTF. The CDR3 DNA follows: TGTGCCATCAGTGACCCGACAGGAACTAACTATGGCTACACCTTC.

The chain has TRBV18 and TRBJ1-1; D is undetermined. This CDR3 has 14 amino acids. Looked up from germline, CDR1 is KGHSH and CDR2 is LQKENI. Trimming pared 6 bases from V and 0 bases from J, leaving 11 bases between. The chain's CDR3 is CASSRTDMNTEAFF. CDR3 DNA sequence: TGTGCCAGCTCCCGAACAGACATGAACACTGAAGCTTTCTTT.

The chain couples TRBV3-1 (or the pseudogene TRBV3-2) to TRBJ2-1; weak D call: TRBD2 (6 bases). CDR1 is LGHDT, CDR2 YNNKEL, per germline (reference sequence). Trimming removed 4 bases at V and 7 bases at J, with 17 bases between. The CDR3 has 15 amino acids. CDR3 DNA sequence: TGTGCCAGCAGCCTTTCTAGTGGTCGGGGGAATGAGCAGTTCTTC. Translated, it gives CASSLSSGRGNEQFF.

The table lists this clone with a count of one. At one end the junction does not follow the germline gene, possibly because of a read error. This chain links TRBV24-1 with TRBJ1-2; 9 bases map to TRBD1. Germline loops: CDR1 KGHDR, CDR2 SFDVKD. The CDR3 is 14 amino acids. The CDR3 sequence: CVTSGPGTGRGYTF. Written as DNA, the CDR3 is TGTGTCACCAGTGGTCCCGGGACAGGGAGGGGCTACACCTTC.

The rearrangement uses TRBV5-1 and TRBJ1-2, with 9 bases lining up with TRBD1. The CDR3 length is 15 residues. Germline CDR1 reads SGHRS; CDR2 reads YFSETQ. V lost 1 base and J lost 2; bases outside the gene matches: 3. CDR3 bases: TGCGCCAGCAGCTTGACAGGGACAGGGAACTATGGCTACACCTTC. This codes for CASSLTGTGNYGYTF.

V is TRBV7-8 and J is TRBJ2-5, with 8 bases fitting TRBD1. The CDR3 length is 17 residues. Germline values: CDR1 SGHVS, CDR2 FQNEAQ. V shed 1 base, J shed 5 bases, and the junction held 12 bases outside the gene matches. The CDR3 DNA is TGTGCCAGCAGCTTAGATACAGGGGGGAGACCGAGCGAGACCCAGTACTTC. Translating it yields CASSLDTGGRPSETQYF.

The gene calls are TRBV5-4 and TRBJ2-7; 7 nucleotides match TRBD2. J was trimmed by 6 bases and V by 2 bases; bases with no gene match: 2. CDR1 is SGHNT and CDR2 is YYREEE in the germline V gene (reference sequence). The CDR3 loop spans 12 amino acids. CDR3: CASSFPSGEQYF. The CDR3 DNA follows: TGTGCCAGCAGCTTTCCTAGCGGCGAGCAGTACTTC. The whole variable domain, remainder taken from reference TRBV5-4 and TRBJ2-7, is ETGVTQSPTHLIKTRGQQVTLRCSSQSGHNTVSWYQQALGQGPQFIFQYYREEENGRGNFPPRFSGLQFPNYSSELNVNALELDDSALYLCASSFPSGEQYFGPGTRLTVT.

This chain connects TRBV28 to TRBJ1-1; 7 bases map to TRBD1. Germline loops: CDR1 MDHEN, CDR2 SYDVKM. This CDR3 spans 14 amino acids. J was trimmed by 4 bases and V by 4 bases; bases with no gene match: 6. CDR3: CASSSGQVPTEAFF. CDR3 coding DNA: TGTGCCAGCAGTTCCGGACAGGTCCCCACTGAAGCTTTCTTT.

The CDR3 loop reads CASGPGTGGGDIQYF. The CDR3, as DNA: TGCGCCAGCGGACCTGGGACAGGGGGCGGGGACATTCAGTACTTC. The V call is TRBV5-1, the J call TRBJ2-4; 12 bases are shared with TRBD1. CDR1 SGHRS and CDR2 YFSETQ come from the germline V gene. This CDR3 spans 15 amino acids. V lost 7 bases to trimming and J lost 8 bases; unmatched junction nucleotides: 10.

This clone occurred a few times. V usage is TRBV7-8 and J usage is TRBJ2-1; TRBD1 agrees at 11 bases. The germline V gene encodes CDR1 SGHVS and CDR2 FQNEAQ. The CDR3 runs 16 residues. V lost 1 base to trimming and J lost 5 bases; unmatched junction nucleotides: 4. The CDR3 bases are TGTGCCAGCAGCTTAGTTGGGACAGGGGGAAACAATGAGCAGTTCTTC. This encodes CASSLVGTGGNNEQFF. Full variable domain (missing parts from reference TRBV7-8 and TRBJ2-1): GAGVSQSPRYKVAKRGQDVALRCDPISGHVSLFWYQQALGQGPEFLTYFQNEAQLDKSGLPSDRFFAERPEGSVSTLKIQRTQQEDSAVYLCASSLVGTGGNNEQFFGPGTRLTVL.

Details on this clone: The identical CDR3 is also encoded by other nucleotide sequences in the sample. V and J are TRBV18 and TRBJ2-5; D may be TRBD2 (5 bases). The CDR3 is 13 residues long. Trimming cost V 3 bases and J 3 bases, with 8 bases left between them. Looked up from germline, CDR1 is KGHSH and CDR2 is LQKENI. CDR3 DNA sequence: TGTGCCAGCTCACCCGGACTGAAAGAGACCCAGTACTTC. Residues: CASSPGLKETQYF.

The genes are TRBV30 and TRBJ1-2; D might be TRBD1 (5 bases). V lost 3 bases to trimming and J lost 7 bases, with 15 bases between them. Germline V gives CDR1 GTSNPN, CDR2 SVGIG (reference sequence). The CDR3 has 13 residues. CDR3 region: CAWRGKGLGGYTF. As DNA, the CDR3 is TGTGCCTGGAGAGGGAAGGGGCTAGGTGGCTACACCTTC.

The DNA of the CDR3 is TGCGCCAGCAGACCCGGGGACAGCAATAATTCACCCCTCCACTTT. Its translation is CASRPGDSNNSPLHF. The rearrangement uses TRBV5-1 and TRBJ1-6, with 7 bases fitting TRBD1. The CDR3 covers 15 residues. With V trimmed by 5 bases and J by 5 bases, 7 bases remained unmatched. CDR1 and CDR2 from the germline V gene are SGHRS and YFSETQ.

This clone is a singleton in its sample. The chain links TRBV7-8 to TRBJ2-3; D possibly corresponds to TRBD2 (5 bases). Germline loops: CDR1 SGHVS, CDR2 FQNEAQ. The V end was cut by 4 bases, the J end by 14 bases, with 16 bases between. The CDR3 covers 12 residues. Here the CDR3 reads CASSYRTAFLYF. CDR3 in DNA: TGTGCCAGCAGCTACCGGACTGCCTTCCTGTATTTT.

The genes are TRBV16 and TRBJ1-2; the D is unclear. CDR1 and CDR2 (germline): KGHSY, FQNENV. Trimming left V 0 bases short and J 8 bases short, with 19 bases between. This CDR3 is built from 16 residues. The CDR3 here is CASSQSIKFGVRGYTF. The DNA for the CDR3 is TGTGCCAGCAGCCAATCTATAAAGTTCGGGGTAAGGGGCTACACCTTC.

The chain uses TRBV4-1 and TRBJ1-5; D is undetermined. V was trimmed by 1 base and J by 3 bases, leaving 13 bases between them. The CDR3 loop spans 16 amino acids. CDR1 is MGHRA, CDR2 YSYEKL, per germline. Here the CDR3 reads CASSQVRDTLNQPQHF. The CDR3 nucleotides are TGCGCCAGCAGCCAAGTTCGTGACACCCTCAATCAGCCCCAGCATTTT.

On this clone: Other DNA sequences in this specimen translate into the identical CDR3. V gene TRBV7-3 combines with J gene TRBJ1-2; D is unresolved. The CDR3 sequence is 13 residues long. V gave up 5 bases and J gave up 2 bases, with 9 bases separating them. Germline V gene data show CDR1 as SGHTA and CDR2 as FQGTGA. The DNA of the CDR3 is TGTGCCAGCAGCCCCACGGGGAACTATGGCTACACCTTC. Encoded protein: CASSPTGNYGYTF.

The CDR3 DNA reads TGTGCCAGCAGCCGTGTAGCGGGAGGGCCCTCGGTAGAGACCCAGTACTTC. This translates into CASSRVAGGPSVETQYF. The rearrangement uses TRBV7-2 and TRBJ2-5, with 11 bases identical to TRBD2. The CDR3 extends over 17 amino acids. V gave up 5 bases and J gave up 4 bases; unmatched junction bases: 12. The germline V gene has CDR1 SGHTA and CDR2 FQGNSA. Full variable domain (remainder filled in from reference TRBV7-2 and TRBJ2-5): GAGVSQSPSNKVTEKGKDVELRCDPISGHTALYWYRQSLGQGLEFLIYFQGNSAPDKSGLPSDRFSAERTGGSVSTLTIQRTQQEDSAVYLCASSRVAGGPSVETQYFGPGTRLLVL.

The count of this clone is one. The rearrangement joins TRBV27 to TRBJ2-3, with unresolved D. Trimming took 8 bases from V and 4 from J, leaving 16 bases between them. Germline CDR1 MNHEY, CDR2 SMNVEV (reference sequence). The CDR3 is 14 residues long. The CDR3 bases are TGTGCCAGCTCACCATCGAGGATCTCAGATACGCAGTATTTT. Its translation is CASSPSRISDTQYF.

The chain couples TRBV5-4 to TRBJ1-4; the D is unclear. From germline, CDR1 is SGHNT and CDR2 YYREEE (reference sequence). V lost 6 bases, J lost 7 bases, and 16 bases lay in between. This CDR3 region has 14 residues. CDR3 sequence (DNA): TGTGCCAGCACCCGTGCGGGCCCGGGTGAAAAACTGTTTTTT. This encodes CASTRAGPGEKLFF.

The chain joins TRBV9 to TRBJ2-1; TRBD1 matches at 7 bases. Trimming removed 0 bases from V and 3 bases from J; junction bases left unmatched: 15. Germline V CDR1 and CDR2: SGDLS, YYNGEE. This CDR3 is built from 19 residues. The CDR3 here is CASSVVSALGQGVYNEQFF. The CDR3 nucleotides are TGTGCCAGCAGCGTAGTATCCGCGCTCGGGCAGGGGGTCTACAATGAGCAGTTCTTC.

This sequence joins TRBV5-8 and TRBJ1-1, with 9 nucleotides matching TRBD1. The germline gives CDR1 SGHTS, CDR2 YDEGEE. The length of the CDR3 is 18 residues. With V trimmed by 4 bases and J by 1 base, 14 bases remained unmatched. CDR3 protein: CASSRRPGTGPRNTEAFF. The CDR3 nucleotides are TGTGCCAGCAGCCGCCGTCCCGGGACAGGGCCCCGGAACACTGAAGCTTTCTTT.

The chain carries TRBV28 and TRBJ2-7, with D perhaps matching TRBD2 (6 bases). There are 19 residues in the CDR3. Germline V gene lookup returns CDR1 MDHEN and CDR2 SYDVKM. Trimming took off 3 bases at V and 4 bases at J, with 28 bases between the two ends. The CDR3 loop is CASSFPPGRRDLNAYEQYF. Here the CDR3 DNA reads TGTGCCAGCAGTTTCCCGCCAGGGCGGAGGGACCTCAATGCATACGAGCAGTACTTC.

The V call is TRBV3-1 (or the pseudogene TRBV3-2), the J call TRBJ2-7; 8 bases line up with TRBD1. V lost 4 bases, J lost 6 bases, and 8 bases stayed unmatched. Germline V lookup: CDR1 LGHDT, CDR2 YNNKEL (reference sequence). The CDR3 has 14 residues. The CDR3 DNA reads TGTGCCAGCAGCCTTAGGGGACAGGCGGTCGAGCAGTACTTC. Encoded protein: CASSLRGQAVEQYF.